The rows below give T cell receptor beta chains drawn from one sample of a study of blood T cells in healthy people across ages. MiXCR, run by TCRdb on the 5' RACE reads, gives a single entry per CDR3 protein. The sample has over 1,500,000 distinct CDR3 sequences, roughly 52% seen once. The source material was blood. Source of these receptors: a woman aged 35 to 49 in good health. The conserved cysteine and the conserved F or W are not part of the CDR3 here.

v_call	j_call	cdr3_aa
TRBV28	TRBJ1-1	ATQDRGRSNTEAF
TRBV29-1	TRBJ2-3	SVEGGQGGDTQY
TRBV7-2	TRBJ2-1	ASSGTSGEQF
TRBV5-4	TRBJ2-3	ASSLPTGTTDTQY
TRBV7-2	TRBJ2-5	ASSLALGPRETQY
TRBV4-2	TRBJ1-6	ASSQEGTGMGSPLH
TRBV20-1	TRBJ1-6	SAGDSLNSPLH
TRBV27	TRBJ1-6	ASSRTAYNSPLH
TRBV29-1	NA	SVERGGFYNEQY
TRBV27	TRBJ2-5	VSSLSLAGETQY
TRBV6-5	TRBJ1-4	ASSPWTGTDEKLF